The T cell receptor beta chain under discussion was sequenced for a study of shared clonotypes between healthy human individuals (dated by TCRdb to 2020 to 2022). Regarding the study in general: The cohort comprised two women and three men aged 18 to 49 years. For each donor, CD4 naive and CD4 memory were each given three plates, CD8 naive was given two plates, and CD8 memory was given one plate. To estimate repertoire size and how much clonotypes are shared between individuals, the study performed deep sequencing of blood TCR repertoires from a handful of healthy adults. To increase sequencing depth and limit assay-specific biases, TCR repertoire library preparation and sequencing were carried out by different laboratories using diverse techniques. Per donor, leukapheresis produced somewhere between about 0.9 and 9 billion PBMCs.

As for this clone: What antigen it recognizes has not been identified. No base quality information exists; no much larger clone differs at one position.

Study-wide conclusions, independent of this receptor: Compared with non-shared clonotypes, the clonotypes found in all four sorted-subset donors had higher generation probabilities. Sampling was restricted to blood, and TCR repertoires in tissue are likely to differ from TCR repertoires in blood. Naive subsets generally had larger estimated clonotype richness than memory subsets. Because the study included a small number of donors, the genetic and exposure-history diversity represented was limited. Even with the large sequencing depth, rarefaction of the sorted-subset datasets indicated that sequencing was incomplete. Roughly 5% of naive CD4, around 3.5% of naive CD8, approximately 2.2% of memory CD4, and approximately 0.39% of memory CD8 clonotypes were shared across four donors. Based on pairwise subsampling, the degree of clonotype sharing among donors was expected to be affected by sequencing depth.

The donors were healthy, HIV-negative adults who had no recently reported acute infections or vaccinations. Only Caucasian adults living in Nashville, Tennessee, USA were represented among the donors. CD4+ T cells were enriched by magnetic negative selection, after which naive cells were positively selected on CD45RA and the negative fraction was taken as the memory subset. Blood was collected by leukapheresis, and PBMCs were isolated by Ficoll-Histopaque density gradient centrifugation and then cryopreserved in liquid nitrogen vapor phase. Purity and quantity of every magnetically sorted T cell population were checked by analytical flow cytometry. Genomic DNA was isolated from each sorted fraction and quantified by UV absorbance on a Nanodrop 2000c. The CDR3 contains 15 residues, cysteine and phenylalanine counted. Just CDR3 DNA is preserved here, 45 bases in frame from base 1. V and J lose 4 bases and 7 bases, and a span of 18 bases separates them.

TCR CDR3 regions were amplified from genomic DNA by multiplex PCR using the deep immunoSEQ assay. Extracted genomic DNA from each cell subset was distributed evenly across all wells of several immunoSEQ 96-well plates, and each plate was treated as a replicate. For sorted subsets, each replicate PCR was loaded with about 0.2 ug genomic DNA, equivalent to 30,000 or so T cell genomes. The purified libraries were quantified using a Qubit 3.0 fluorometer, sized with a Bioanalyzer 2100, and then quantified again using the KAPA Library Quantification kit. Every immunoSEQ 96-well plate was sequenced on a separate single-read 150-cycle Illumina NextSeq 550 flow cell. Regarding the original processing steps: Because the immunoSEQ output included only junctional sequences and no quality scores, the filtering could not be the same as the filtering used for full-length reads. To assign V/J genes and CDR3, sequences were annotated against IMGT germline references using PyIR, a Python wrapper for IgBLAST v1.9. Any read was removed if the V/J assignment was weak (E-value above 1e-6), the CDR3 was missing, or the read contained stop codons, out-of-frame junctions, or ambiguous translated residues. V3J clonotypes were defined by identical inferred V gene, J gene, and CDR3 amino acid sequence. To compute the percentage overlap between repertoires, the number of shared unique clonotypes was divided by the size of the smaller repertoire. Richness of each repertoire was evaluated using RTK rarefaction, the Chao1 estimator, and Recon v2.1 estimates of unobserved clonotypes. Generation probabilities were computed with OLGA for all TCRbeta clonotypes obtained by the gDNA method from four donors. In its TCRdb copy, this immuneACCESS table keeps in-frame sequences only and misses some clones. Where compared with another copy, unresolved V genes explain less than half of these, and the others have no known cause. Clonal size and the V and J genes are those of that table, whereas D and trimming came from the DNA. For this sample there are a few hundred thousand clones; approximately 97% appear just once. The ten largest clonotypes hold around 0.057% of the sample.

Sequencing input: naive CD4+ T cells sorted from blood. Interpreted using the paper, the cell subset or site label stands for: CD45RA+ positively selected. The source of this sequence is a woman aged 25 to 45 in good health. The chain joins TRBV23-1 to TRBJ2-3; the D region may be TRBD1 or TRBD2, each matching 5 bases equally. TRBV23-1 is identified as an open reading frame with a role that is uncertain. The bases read TGCGCCAGCAGTCCTATGATCAGGGAGCGATATACGCAGTATTTT. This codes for CASSPMIRERYTQYF.